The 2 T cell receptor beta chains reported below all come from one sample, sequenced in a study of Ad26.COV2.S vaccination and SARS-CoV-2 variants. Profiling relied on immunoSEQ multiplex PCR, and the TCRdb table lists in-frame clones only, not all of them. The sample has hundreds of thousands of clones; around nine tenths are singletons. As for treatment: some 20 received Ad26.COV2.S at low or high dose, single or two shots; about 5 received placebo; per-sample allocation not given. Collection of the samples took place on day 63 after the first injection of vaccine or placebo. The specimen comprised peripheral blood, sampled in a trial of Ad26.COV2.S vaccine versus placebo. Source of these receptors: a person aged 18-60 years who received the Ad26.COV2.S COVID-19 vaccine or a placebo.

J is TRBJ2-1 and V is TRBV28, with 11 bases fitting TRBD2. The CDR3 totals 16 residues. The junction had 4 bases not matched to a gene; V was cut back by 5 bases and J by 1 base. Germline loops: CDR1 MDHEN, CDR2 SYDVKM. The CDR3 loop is CASSLVAGGSYNEQFF. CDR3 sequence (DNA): TGTGCCAGCAGTCTAGTAGCGGGGGGGTCCTACAATGAGCAGTTCTTC.

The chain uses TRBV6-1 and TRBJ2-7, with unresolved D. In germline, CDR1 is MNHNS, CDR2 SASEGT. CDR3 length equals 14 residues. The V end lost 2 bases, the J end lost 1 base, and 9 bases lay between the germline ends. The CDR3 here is CASSESQVSYEQYF. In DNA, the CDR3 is TGTGCCAGCAGTGAAAGTCAGGTTTCCTACGAGCAGTACTTC.